This TCR beta chain was captured by sequencing in a study of blood T cells in healthy people across ages (dated by TCRdb to the mid-2010s). Concerning the study at large: In model experiments, roughly one uniquely barcoded TCR beta cDNA molecule per two T cells was captured by template switching. Using deep sequencing normalized with unique cDNA molecular identifiers, the study measured how TCR beta repertoire diversity changes with age. The donors were divided into four age groups: young (average about 15 years), middle-aged (around 41), aged (roughly 60) and long-lived (82). Two additional independent replicas of 1 million unique cDNA reads from the same blood draw were analyzed for two donors (one aged 18 to 30 and one aged 80 or older).

A distance of 21 bases separates the germline ends of V and J, which lose 8 bases and 7 bases respectively. There are 14 amino acids in the CDR3, from cysteine to phenylalanine inclusive. Only the CDR3 DNA is retained, 42 bases long and in frame from the first base. CDR1 and CDR2, per the germline V gene, are MNHEY and SVGEGT. Donors were about 36 systemically healthy Caucasian individuals from Russia aged roughly 6 to 95 years. Roughly 9 milliliters of peripheral blood were drawn from each donor into EDTA-treated Vacutainer tubes. Ficoll-Paque density-gradient centrifugation was used to isolate PBMCs, with at least 6.5 million per sample. Total RNA, at least 6 micrograms per sample, was extracted from PBMCs with Trizol reagent. The percentages of naive CD45RAhigh/CD27high T cells were determined by flow cytometry on a PBMC aliquot from every donor. Library generation was performed with 5' RACE. Sequencing was performed on an Illumina HiSeq 2500. A second roughly 6 to 11 cycle PCR used a sample-barcoded 5' primer and a J-beta primer mix. A template-switch 5' adaptor carrying 12 random nucleotides introduced a unique molecular identifier onto each TCR beta cDNA molecule. Each sample yielded at least 3 million CDR3-containing paired-end reads. All of the RNA was converted into first-strand cDNA using the Mint cDNA synthesis kit, with a TRBC-specific oligonucleotide serving as the primer. Following uracil-DNA glycosylase treatment, all cDNA underwent a first 18-cycle PCR with the universal primers M1SS and BC2_uni_R. The paper's data handling went like this. Normalization of each sample was performed by random selection of 1 million high-quality reads, each carrying a distinct molecular identifier. Instead of being binned into consensus sequences, reads with shared molecular identifiers were discarded. MiTCR, with a Q25 quality threshold and the strictest error-elimination algorithm, was used for CDR3 identification, clonotype clustering and error correction. Lower-bound total TCR beta diversity was estimated with a nonparametric unseen species model using Euler transformation. TCRdb reanalyzed the raw reads on its own, using fastp at Q25 for trimming and MiXCR for clone calling, and kept in-frame beta chains. Rows are unified per CDR3 protein, each entry keeping the most common DNA and genes. None of the V and J calls come from the authors' own analysis; TCRdb made them. This sample comprises over 700,000 distinct CDR3 sequences, roughly 25% of them detected only once. The ten biggest clones cover more than 7.5% of the sample.

Results and caveats for the whole study, not just this receptor: Conclusive comparison of naive and antigen-experienced compartments was prevented by the profiling of bulk unsorted PBMCs. Because donor CMV infection status was unknown, age-related changes in expanded clonotypes were potentially confounded. As age increased, observed TCR beta diversity per million T cells dropped in a roughly linear way, and a significant reduction was already evident by age about 40. A strong correlation was found between observed TCR beta diversity and the percentage of naive T cells measured by flow cytometry. Compared with the aged group, the long-lived group had more naive CD4+ T cells, fewer expanded clones and increased TCR diversity, a pattern suggesting age selection. Estimates of total diversity from one million sequenced T cells were regarded as lower bounds and underestimates.

Comment on this clonotype: This clone's antigen is unknown. Base qualities are not recorded, but no much larger clone differs from it by a single base.

This sample also appeared in a second study, on T cells of mothers and their children. As that second study puts it: The donors were nine systemically healthy Caucasian individuals, made up of three mothers and their six children. cDNA synthesis used all of the extracted RNA, with approximately 1.6 ug of RNA in each 15 ul reaction. In the second PCR, the M1S primer added sample barcodes and 2-4 random nucleotides. More than 8.5 million TCR beta CDR3 reads were obtained from each mother, and 2.5 million to 3 million reads were obtained from each child. Thymic selection shapes the output of TCR recombination in a similar way in related and unrelated pairs, and inherited differences have a minor effect. Normalized repertoire overlap was always slightly but never significantly higher in related than unrelated mother-child pairs. No persistent microchimeric T cell clones were found, with a detection sensitivity of approximately 100 clones per million clonotypes. To look for features that set related mother-child pairs apart from unrelated individuals, the researchers ran deep NGS to compare the TCR beta repertoires of mothers and children. Mothers averaged about 40 +/- 4 years of age and children averaged approximately 12 +/- 4 years. After adapter ligation was performed with NEBNext reagents, the libraries were sequenced on an Illumina HiSeq 2000 with 100+100 nt paired-end reads. Mother and child libraries were prepared a month apart and sequenced in separate runs to prevent cross-contamination. Between roughly 500,000 and 2,300,000 distinct TCR beta clonotypes were identified per donor. Naive TCR beta clonotypes were estimated from low-frequency clonotypes matched to each donor's FACS-determined naive share, without sorting.

The chain was built from TRBV6-2 or TRBV6-3 and TRBJ2-7, with the D segment identity uncertain. This receptor was taken from a boy between 5 and 17 years old in good health. Input material: blood. The DNA sequence is given as TGTGCCAGCGGCACTGGCCCGATGGGCGGAGAGCAGTACTTC. It specifies CASGTGPMGGEQYF.